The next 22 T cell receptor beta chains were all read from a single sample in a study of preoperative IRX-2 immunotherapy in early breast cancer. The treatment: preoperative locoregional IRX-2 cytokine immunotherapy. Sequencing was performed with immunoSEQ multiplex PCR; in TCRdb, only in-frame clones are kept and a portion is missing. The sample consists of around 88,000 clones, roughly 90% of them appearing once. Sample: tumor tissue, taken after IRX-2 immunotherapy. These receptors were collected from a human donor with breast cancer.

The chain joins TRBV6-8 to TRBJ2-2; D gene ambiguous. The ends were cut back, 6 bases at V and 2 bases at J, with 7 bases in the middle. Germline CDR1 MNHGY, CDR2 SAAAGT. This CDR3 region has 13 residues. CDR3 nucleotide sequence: TGTGCCAGCAGGCCTAGAAACACCGGGGAGCTGTTTTTT. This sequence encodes CASRPRNTGELFF.

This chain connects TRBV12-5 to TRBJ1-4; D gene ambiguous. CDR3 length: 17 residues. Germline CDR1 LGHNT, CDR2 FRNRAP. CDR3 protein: CASLPQFLGSLGEKLFF. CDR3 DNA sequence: TGTGCCAGCCTCCCGCAGTTTTTAGGGAGCCTCGGGGAAAAACTGTTTTTT.

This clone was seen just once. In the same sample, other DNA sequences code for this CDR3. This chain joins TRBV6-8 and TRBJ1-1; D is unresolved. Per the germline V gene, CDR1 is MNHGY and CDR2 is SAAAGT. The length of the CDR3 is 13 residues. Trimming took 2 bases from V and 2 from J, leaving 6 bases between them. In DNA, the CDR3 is TGTGCCAGCAGTTACAGCACAAACACTGAAGCTTTCTTT. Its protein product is CASSYSTNTEAFF.

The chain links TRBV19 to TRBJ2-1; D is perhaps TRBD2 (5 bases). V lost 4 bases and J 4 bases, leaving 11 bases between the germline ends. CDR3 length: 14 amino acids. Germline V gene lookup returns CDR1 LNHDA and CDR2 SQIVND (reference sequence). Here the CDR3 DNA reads TGTGCCAGTAGTAACCCGGACTTTTACAATGAGCAGTTCTTC. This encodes CASSNPDFYNEQFF.

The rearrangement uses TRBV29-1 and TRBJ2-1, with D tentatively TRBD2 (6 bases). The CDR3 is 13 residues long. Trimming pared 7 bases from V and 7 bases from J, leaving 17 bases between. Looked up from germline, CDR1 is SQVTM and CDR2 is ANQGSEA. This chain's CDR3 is CSARHPGGNEQFF. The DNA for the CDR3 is TGCAGCGCGAGACACCCCGGAGGGAATGAGCAGTTCTTC.

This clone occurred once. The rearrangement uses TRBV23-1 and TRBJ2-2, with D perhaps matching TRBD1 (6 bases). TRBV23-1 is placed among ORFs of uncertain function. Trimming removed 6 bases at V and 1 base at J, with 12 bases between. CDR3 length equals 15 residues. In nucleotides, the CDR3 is TGCGCCAGCAGCGACCGACAGGAGAACACCGGGGAGCTGTTTTTT. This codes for CASSDRQENTGELFF.

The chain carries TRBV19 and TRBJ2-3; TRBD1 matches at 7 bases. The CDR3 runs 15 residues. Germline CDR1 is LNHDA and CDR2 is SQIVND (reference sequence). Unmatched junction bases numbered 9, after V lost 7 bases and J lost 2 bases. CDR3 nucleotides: TGTGCCAGTAAAGACAGGGAACCCGACACAGATACGCAGTATTTT. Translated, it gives CASKDREPDTDTQYF.

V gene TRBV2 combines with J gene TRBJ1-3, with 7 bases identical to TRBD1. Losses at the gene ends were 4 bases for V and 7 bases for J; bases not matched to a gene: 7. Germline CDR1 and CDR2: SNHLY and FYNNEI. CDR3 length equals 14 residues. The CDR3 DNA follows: TGTGCCAGCAGTGGGAACAGGGGCCTGAACACCATATATTTT. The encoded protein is CASSGNRGLNTIYF.

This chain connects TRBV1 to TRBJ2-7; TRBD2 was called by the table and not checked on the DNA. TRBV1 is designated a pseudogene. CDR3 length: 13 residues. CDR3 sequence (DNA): TGCGCCAGCAGCCAAGCCCTCCAGAGGGAGCAGTACTTC. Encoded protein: CASSQALQREQYF.

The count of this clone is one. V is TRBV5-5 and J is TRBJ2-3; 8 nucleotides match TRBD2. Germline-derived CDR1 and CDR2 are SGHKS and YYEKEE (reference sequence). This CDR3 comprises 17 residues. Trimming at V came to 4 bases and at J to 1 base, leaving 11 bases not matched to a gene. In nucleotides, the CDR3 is TGTGCCAGCAGCCGAATGTTTGCGACTAGCGGCACAGATACGCAGTATTTT. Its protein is CASSRMFATSGTDTQYF.

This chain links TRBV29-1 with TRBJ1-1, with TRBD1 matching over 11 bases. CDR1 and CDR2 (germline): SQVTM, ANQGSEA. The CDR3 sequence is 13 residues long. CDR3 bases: TGCAGTTGGGGGACAGGGGGGAACACTGAAGCTTTCTTT. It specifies CSWGTGGNTEAFF.

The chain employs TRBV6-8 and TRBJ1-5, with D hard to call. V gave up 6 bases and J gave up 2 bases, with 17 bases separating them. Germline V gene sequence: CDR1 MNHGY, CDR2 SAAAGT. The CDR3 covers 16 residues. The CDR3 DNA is TGTGCCAGCAGCCCTTATGGGAGGTGGGGCAATCAGCCCCAGCATTTT. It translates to CASSPYGRWGNQPQHF.

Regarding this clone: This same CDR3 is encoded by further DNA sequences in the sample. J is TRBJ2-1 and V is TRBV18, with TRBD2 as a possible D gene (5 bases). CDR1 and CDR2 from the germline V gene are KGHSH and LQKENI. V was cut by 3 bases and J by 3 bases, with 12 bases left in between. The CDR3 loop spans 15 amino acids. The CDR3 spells CASSPLATDYNEQFF. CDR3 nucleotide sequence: TGTGCCAGCTCACCGTTAGCGACGGACTACAATGAGCAGTTCTTC.

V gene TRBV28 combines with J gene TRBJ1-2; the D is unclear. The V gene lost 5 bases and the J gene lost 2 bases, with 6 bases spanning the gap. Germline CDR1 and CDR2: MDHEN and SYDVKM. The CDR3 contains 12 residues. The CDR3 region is CASSTLNYGYTF. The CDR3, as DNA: TGTGCCAGCAGTACTCTGAACTATGGCTACACCTTC.

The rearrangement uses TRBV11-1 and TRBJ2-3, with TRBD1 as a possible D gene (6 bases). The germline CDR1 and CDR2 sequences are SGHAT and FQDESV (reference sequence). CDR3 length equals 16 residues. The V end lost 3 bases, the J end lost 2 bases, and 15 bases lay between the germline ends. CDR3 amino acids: CASSLGDRPYTDTQYF. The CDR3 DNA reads TGTGCCAGCAGCTTGGGAGACAGGCCCTACACAGATACGCAGTATTTT.

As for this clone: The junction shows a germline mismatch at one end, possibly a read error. As DNA, the CDR3 is TGCGCCAGCAGCTTGGGGGGGTTAGCGGGAGAAATCTACGAGCAGTATTTC. Translating it yields CASSLGGLAGEIYEQYF. This chain uses TRBV5-1 with TRBJ2-7, with 9 bases lining up with TRBD2. Germline V gives CDR1 SGHRS, CDR2 YFSETQ. The CDR3 spans 17 residues.

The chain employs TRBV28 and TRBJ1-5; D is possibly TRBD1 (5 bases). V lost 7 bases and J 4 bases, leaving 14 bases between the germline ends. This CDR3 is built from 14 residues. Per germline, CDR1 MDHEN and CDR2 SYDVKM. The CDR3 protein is CASTTGTENQPQHF. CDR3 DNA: TGTGCCAGCACTACCGGGACCGAAAATCAGCCCCAGCATTTT.

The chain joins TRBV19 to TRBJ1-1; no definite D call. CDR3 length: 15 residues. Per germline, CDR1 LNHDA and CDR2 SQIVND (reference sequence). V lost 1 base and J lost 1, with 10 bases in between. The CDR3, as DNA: TGTGCCAGTAGTATAGGCCCGGGAAGGAACACTGAAGCTTTCTTT. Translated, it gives CASSIGPGRNTEAFF. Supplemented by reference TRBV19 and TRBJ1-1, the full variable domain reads DGGITQSPKYLFRKEGQNVTLSCEQNLNHDAMYWYRQDPGQGLRLIYYSQIVNDFQKGDIAEGYSVSREKKESFPLTVTSAQKNPTAFYLCASSIGPGRNTEAFFGQGTRLTVV.

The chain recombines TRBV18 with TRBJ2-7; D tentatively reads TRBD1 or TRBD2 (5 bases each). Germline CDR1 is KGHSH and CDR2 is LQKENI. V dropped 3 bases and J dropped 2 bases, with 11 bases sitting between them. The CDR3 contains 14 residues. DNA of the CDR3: TGTGCCAGCTCACCGGGACGGACGACCTACGAGCAGTACTTC. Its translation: CASSPGRTTYEQYF.

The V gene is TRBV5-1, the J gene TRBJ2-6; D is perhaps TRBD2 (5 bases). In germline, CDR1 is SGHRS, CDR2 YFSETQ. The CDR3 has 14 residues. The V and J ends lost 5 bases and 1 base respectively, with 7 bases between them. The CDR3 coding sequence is TGCGCCAGCAGAGAGGGATCTGGGGCCAACGTCCTGACTTTC. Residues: CASREGSGANVLTF.

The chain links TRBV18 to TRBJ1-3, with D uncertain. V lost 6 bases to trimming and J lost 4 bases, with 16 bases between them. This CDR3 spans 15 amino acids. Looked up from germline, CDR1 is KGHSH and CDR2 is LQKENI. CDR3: CASSTGTLAGNTIYF. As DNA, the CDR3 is TGTGCCAGCTCCACGGGCACCTTGGCCGGAAACACCATATATTTT.

The CDR3 loop is CASSELRGTDTQYF. CDR3 DNA sequence: TGTGCCAGCAGCGAACTTAGGGGCACAGATACGCAGTATTTT. The rearrangement uses TRBV7-7 and TRBJ2-3; D ambiguous. The CDR3 has 14 amino acids. V shed 5 bases and J shed 1 base, with 10 bases lying between them. Germline values: CDR1 SSHAT, CDR2 FNYEAQ (reference sequence).